This entry describes one T cell receptor beta chain. Its specificity is unknown. Each of the patients experienced relapse following autologous stem cell transplantation, and their brentuximab vedotin exposure differed. Complete response, partial response or progressive disease was recorded as best response. Sequenced by immunoSEQ multiplex PCR; TCRdb stores in-frame clones only, minus some. The data contain roughly 60,000 clones, roughly 90% of them seen just once; the ten biggest clones take up around 9.7%. This sample stems from a study of PD-1 blockade in classical Hodgkin lymphoma. Study outcomes and limitations: With CD4+ cells, TCR diversity rose significantly by C4D1, but not with CD8+ cells. Diminished baseline TCR diversity has been reported in newly diagnosed patients relative to healthy donors. Individuals who commenced nivolumab within less than 1 year of ASCT were excluded.

Germline lookup yields CDR1 SGHTA and CDR2 FQGTGA. This CDR3 is built from 16 residues. Trimming shortened V by 4 bases and J by 7 bases, and 19 bases separated the two germline ends. The chain is built from TRBV7-3 and TRBJ2-2; unclear D gene. The TCR sequence derives from a human donor with classical Hodgkin lymphoma. Sequences were derived from peripheral blood mononuclear cells (PBMCs), sampled at baseline. For the CDR3, the DNA is TGTGCCAGCAGCTCAAACGGACCGGGCTTCGGCGGGGAGCTGTTTTTT. It encodes CASSSNGPGFGGELFF. The full variable domain, rest sourced from reference TRBV7-3 and TRBJ2-2, is GAGVSQTPSNKVTEKGKYVELRCDPISGHTALYWYRQSLGQGPEFLIYFQGTGAADDSGLPNDRFFAVRPEGSVSTLKIQRTERGDSAVYLCASSSNGPGFGGELFFGEGSRLTVL.